These 10 T cell receptor beta chains were sequenced from one sample in a study of blood T cell repertoires in COVID-19. Some clones are missing from TCRdb's copy, which holds only in-frame ones; the method was immunoSEQ multiplex PCR. The sample has fewer than 350,000 clones, approximately 81% seen once. The sequencing sample was made of peripheral blood. These receptors came from an older woman with active or convalescent COVID-19.

This clone turned up a few times. The chain links TRBV14 to TRBJ1-1, with TRBD1 identical over 9 bases. Germline CDR1 is SGHDN and CDR2 is FVKESK. Trimming cost V 5 bases and J 11 bases; bases outside gene matches: 9. This CDR3 region has 13 residues. The CDR3 sequence is CASSFTGGRKAFF. CDR3 coding DNA: TGTGCCAGCAGCTTTACAGGGGGCCGTAAGGCTTTCTTT.

The chain has TRBV5-1 and TRBJ2-2; 7 bases match TRBD1. The CDR3 totals 16 residues. CDR1 SGHRS and CDR2 YFSETQ come from the germline V gene. Germline trimming cut 5 bases from V and 4 bases from J; bases unmatched to any gene: 11. DNA of the CDR3: TGCGCCAGCAGTACTGGACAGGCCGCGGGCACCGGGGAGCTGTTTTTT. Translated: CASSTGQAAGTGELFF. Variable domain in full (rest from reference TRBV5-1 and TRBJ2-2): KAGVTQTPRYLIKTRGQQVTLSCSPISGHRSVSWYQQTPGQGLQFLFEYFSETQRNKGNFPGRFSGRQFSNSRSEMNVSTLELGDSALYLCASSTGQAAGTGELFFGEGSRLTVL.

The J gene is TRBJ2-1, the V gene TRBV12-3 or TRBV12-4; 9 positions match TRBD1. V gave up 6 bases and J gave up 5 bases; unmatched junction bases: 2. This CDR3 contains 13 residues. The CDR3, as DNA: TGTGCCAGCAGCCGGACAGGGGACAATGAGCAGTTCTTC. Amino acids: CASSRTGDNEQFF.

The J gene is TRBJ2-3, the V gene TRBV18; perhaps TRBD2 as D (6 bases). V dropped 3 bases and J dropped 4 bases, with 23 bases sitting between them. Germline CDR1 is KGHSH and CDR2 is LQKENI. The length of the CDR3 is 18 residues. DNA of the CDR3: TGTGCCAGCTCACCTTCGGTAGTTAGCGGCCCGGGGGCAGATACGCAGTATTTT. Translated: CASSPSVVSGPGADTQYF.

This clone showed up just a few times. This chain connects TRBV4-3 to TRBJ2-1; weak D call: TRBD2 (6 bases). Germline CDR1 reads LGHNA; CDR2 reads YSLEER. V gave up 0 bases and J gave up 4 bases, with 10 bases separating them. The CDR3 is made up of 15 amino acids. CDR3 sequence: CASSQEGGPYNEQFF. The CDR3, as DNA: TGCGCCAGCAGCCAAGAGGGGGGACCATACAATGAGCAGTTCTTC.

The chain is built from TRBV11-2 and TRBJ2-5, with 8 bases identical to TRBD1. After removal of 3 bases from V and 3 bases from J, the junction contained 3 bases not matched to a gene. The CDR3 extends over 14 amino acids. Germline V CDR1 and CDR2: SGHAT, FQNNGV. In nucleotides, the CDR3 is TGTGCCAGCAGCTTGGGACAGGCTAAAGAGACCCAGTACTTC. Translating it yields CASSLGQAKETQYF. The entire variable domain, with the rest obtained from reference TRBV11-2 and TRBJ2-5, is as follows: EAGVAQSPRYKIIEKRQSVAFWCNPISGHATLYWYQQILGQGPKLLIQFQNNGVVDDSQLPKDRFSAERLKGVDSTLKIQPAKLEDSAVYLCASSLGQAKETQYFGPGTRLLVL.

V is TRBV9 and J is TRBJ2-3; D is unresolved. The V end was cut by 2 bases, the J end by 0 bases, with 10 bases between. Germline V gene data show CDR1 as SGDLS and CDR2 as YYNGEE. The CDR3 is 15 amino acids. Here the CDR3 reads CASSVEISSTDTQYF. DNA for the CDR3: TGTGCCAGCAGCGTGGAGATATCTAGCACAGATACGCAGTATTTT.

The rearrangement joins TRBV4-1 to TRBJ1-2; 7 nucleotides line up with TRBD1. V lost 3 bases, J lost 1 base, and 8 bases stayed unmatched. This CDR3 region has 16 residues. Germline V CDR1 and CDR2: MGHRA, YSYEKL. The DNA of the CDR3 is TGCGCCAGCAGCCACCTGGACAGGAGACTTAACTATGGCTACACCTTC. This translates into CASSHLDRRLNYGYTF.

This clone was detected ten times or more. V is TRBV7-8 and J is TRBJ1-1, with 7 bases identical to TRBD1. This CDR3 is 14 amino acids long. The V and J ends lost 4 bases and 0 bases, in that order; junction bases with no gene match: 2. Germline CDR1 SGHVS, CDR2 FQNEAQ. The CDR3 here is CASSSTGVNTEAFF. The CDR3 DNA follows: TGTGCCAGCAGCTCCACAGGGGTGAACACTGAAGCTTTCTTT.

As DNA, the CDR3 is TGTGCCAGCAGCAAAGTTGGGCGAGAAACAGGTCCCTCCTACGAGCAGTACTTC. The encoded protein is CASSKVGRETGPSYEQYF. V and J are TRBV21-1 and TRBJ2-7; TRBD1 is the table's D call, not checked against the DNA. TRBV21-1 is a pseudogene locus. The CDR3 sequence is 18 residues long.